What follows are 25 T cell receptor beta chains derived from one specimen sequenced in a study of T cells in narcolepsy. The table came from immunoSEQ multiplex PCR; TCRdb's copy has only in-frame clones and leaves some out. This sample yields roughly 35,000 clones, of which around 80% are seen a single time; around 1.1% belongs to the top ten. Sequencing was performed on memory (CD45RA-) CD4+ T cells from blood. The receptors shown here come from a human donor in good health.

The chain combines TRBV28 with TRBJ1-4; the D gene is possibly TRBD1 (5 bases). The V end was cut by 4 bases, the J end by 7 bases, with 13 bases between. Germline CDR1 and CDR2: MDHEN and SYDVKM. The length of the CDR3 is 14 residues. The CDR3 DNA follows: TGTGCCAGCAGTTCCCACGGGACTGGTGAAAAACTGTTTTTT. It encodes CASSSHGTGEKLFF.

The table lists this clone with a few counts. This sequence joins TRBV7-2 and TRBJ1-2; D possibly corresponds to TRBD1 (5 bases). The length of the CDR3 is 14 residues. The V and J ends lost 5 bases and 3 bases respectively, with 13 bases between them. Germline V gives CDR1 SGHTA, CDR2 FQGNSA. The CDR3 coding sequence is TGTGCCAGCAGCCGCGCCCAGGGAGACTATGGCTACACCTTC. It translates to CASSRAQGDYGYTF. The full variable domain, completed using reference TRBV7-2 and TRBJ1-2, is GAGVSQSPSNKVTEKGKDVELRCDPISGHTALYWYRQSLGQGLEFLIYFQGNSAPDKSGLPSDRFSAERTGGSVSTLTIQRTQQEDSAVYLCASSRAQGDYGYTFGSGTRLTVV.

The chain links TRBV10-1 to TRBJ2-7, with 7 positions matching TRBD2. The germline CDR1 and CDR2 sequences are WNHNN and SYGVQD (reference sequence). With V trimmed by 0 bases and J by 2 bases, 7 bases remained unmatched. The length of the CDR3 is 16 residues. The CDR3 sequence is CASSESPTGLAYEQYF. The CDR3 DNA sequence: TGCGCCAGCAGTGAGTCACCGACCGGACTAGCCTACGAGCAGTACTTC.

This chain links TRBV5-1 with TRBJ2-1, with a weak D call TRBD1 (8 bases). The CDR3 is made up of 15 amino acids. The germline V gene encodes CDR1 SGHRS and CDR2 YFSETQ. Trimming removed 4 bases at V and 7 bases at J, with 18 bases between. The CDR3 coding sequence is TGCGCCAGCAGCCTCGACAGGGGAGGGGTTAATGAGCAGTTCTTC. It translates to CASSLDRGGVNEQFF.

The chain recombines TRBV7-9 with TRBJ2-1; TRBD2 is a possible D gene (5 bases). CDR1 is SEHNR, CDR2 FQNEAQ, per germline (reference sequence). The CDR3 runs 13 residues. Trimming cost V 10 bases and J 3 bases, with 13 bases left between them. The CDR3 sequence is CAIEDGSYNEQFF. The CDR3 DNA follows: TGTGCCATCGAAGATGGGAGCTACAATGAGCAGTTCTTC.

The gene calls are TRBV6-1 and TRBJ1-1; TRBD1 is a possible D gene (5 bases). Per germline, CDR1 MNHNS and CDR2 SASEGT. With 7 bases removed from V and 1 base from J, the gap between germline ends came to 10 bases. The CDR3 consists of 13 residues. DNA for the CDR3: TGTGCCAGCACCCTCGGGGGGAACACTGAAGCTTTCTTT. Translation: CASTLGGNTEAFF.

V is TRBV9 and J is TRBJ2-7; D may match TRBD1 or TRBD2 (5 bases each). Germline CDR1 SGDLS, CDR2 YYNGEE. The CDR3 extends over 20 amino acids. The V and J ends lost 2 bases and 6 bases respectively, with 33 bases between them. CDR3 nucleotides: TGTGCCAGCAGCGTGGTTTTAGTCGTGCCCGTTGGGGGTGTGATCGGCGAGCAGTACTTC. It specifies CASSVVLVVPVGGVIGEQYF.

This clone came up a few times. The chain uses TRBV28 and TRBJ2-5; D not resolved. CDR3 length: 12 residues. V lost 4 bases to trimming and J lost 0 bases, with 3 bases between them. The germline V gene encodes CDR1 MDHEN and CDR2 SYDVKM. The CDR3 here is CASSSYQETQYF. The CDR3 DNA reads TGTGCCAGCAGTTCGTACCAAGAGACCCAGTACTTC.

This clone turned up a few times. The V gene is TRBV6-1, the J gene TRBJ1-5; TRBD1 is a possible D gene (5 bases). Germline values: CDR1 MNHNS, CDR2 SASEGT. The CDR3 runs 13 residues. V was pared by 8 bases and J by 7 bases, with 15 bases between. The CDR3 DNA sequence: TGTGCCAGCTGCTCCGACCAGGGACAGCCCCAGCATTTT. This translates into CASCSDQGQPQHF.

This sequence joins TRBV28 and TRBJ1-5; D is uncertain. Germline V gives CDR1 MDHEN, CDR2 SYDVKM. Trimming shortened V by 2 bases and J by 7 bases, and 15 bases separated the two germline ends. This CDR3 comprises 15 residues. Here the CDR3 DNA reads TGTGCCAGCAGTTTAACGCCCGGGATCGGGCAGCCCCAGCATTTT. Translation gives CASSLTPGIGQPQHF.

The chain combines TRBV19 with TRBJ2-5; D possibly corresponds to TRBD2 (6 bases). The J call may be incorrect, as the DNA end agrees better with TRBJ2-7. Per germline, CDR1 LNHDA and CDR2 SQIVND (reference sequence). This CDR3 spans 14 amino acids. CDR3 nucleotide sequence: TGTGCCAGTAACCCTTTTGGGCGGGACTACGAGCAGTACTTC. Its translation is CASNPFGRDYEQYF.

This chain links TRBV29-1 with TRBJ1-2, with 9 bases aligning to TRBD1. J was trimmed by 6 bases and V by 4 bases; bases with no gene match: 0. Germline lookup yields CDR1 SQVTM and CDR2 ANQGSEA. The CDR3 is made up of 11 amino acids. This chain's CDR3 is CSVGTGDGYTF. The CDR3 DNA is TGCAGCGTTGGGACAGGGGATGGCTACACCTTC.

V gene TRBV4-1 combines with J gene TRBJ2-3; possibly TRBD1 or TRBD2 for D (6 bases each). Between the trimmed V and J ends, which lost 0 bases and 8 bases, there was a span of 18 bases. Germline V gene sequence: CDR1 MGHRA, CDR2 YSYEKL. The CDR3 runs to 16 residues. The CDR3 reads CASSQEGGIGSGTQYF. The CDR3 bases are TGCGCCAGCAGCCAAGAAGGGGGGATCGGATCAGGTACGCAGTATTTT.

This clone was seen only a few times. The V and J genes are TRBV11-2 and TRBJ2-1, with D uncertain. From germline, CDR1 is SGHAT and CDR2 FQNNGV. The V gene lost 8 bases and the J gene lost 4 bases, with 9 bases spanning the gap. The length of the CDR3 is 12 residues. CDR3 in amino acids: CASALGYNEQFF. For the CDR3, the DNA is TGTGCCAGCGCCCTCGGGTACAATGAGCAGTTCTTC.

The chain employs TRBV10-3 and TRBJ1-1; no clear D. CDR3 size: 14 residues. V lost 1 base and J lost 1, with 7 bases in between. Germline V gene sequence: CDR1 ENHRY, CDR2 SYGVKD. This CDR3 reads CAISEFTENTEAFF. In nucleotides, the CDR3 is TGTGCCATCAGTGAGTTTACAGAGAACACTGAAGCTTTCTTT.

The genes are TRBV5-1 and TRBJ1-6; D not resolved. Trimming cost V 0 bases and J 7 bases, with 17 bases left between them. The length of the CDR3 is 17 residues. The germline V gene encodes CDR1 SGHRS and CDR2 YFSETQ. CDR3 nucleotide sequence: TGCGCCAGCAGCTTGGTTCCAGTGGGCAGTTCAAATTCACCCCTCCACTTT. It codes for CASSLVPVGSSNSPLHF.

This clone has a handful of counts. The V gene is TRBV7-2, the J gene TRBJ1-6; a weak D match, TRBD1 (5 bases). Germline CDR1 and CDR2: SGHTA and FQGNSA. V dropped 1 base and J dropped 7 bases, with 11 bases sitting between them. This CDR3 has 15 amino acids. CDR3 sequence (DNA): TGTGCCAGCAGCTTAGATCAGGGAGACAATTCACCCCTCCACTTT. It is translated as CASSLDQGDNSPLHF. Full variable domain (remainder filled in from reference TRBV7-2 and TRBJ1-6): GAGVSQSPSNKVTEKGKDVELRCDPISGHTALYWYRQSLGQGLEFLIYFQGNSAPDKSGLPSDRFSAERTGGSVSTLTIQRTQQEDSAVYLCASSLDQGDNSPLHFGNGTRLTVT.

To note about this clone: One junction end disagrees with the germline gene, perhaps due to a read error. The rearrangement joins TRBV7-2 to TRBJ2-5; 8 bases are a match to TRBD2. Germline assignment: CDR1 SGHTA and CDR2 FQGNSA. The CDR3 is made up of 14 amino acids. The CDR3 region has the DNA TGTGCCAGCAGCAAAACTAGCGGCCCCGCGACTTCGAACTTC. Translated, it gives CASSKTSGPATSNF.

In this sample, this clone turned up a few times. Here the CDR3 reads CASRPYSSGNTIYF. Here the CDR3 DNA reads TGTGCCAGCAGGCCATATAGCTCTGGAAACACCATATATTTT. The gene calls are TRBV6-6 and TRBJ1-3; no reliable D call. Germline lookup yields CDR1 MNHNY and CDR2 SVGAGI (reference sequence). Trimming shortened V by 6 bases and J by 0 bases, and 9 bases separated the two germline ends. The CDR3 length is 14 residues.

The rearrangement uses TRBV6-6 and TRBJ1-2; the D is unclear. Trimming stripped 0 bases from V and 2 bases from J, with 10 bases between. Germline loops: CDR1 MNHNY, CDR2 SVGAGI (reference sequence). CDR3 length: 15 residues. CDR3 loop: CASSYSSTGNYGYTF. The CDR3 region has the DNA TGTGCCAGCAGTTACTCCTCGACGGGAAACTATGGCTACACCTTC.

The rearrangement uses TRBV4-3 and TRBJ2-2, with D hard to call. The CDR3 runs to 14 residues. Germline lookup yields CDR1 LGHNA and CDR2 YSLEER. V was shortened by 0 bases and J by 7 bases, with 9 bases between the two germline ends. CDR3 loop: CASSQDLGYGELFF. CDR3 sequence (DNA): TGCGCCAGCAGCCAAGATTTAGGGTACGGGGAGCTGTTTTTT.

This chain uses TRBV11-3 with TRBJ2-1; TRBD1 agrees at 8 bases. Looked up from germline, CDR1 is SGHNT and CDR2 is YENEEA. V shed 1 base and J 10 bases; nucleotides not matched to a gene: 6. The CDR3 is 14 amino acids. The CDR3 protein is CASSLGQGAGEQFF. CDR3 DNA sequence: TGTGCCAGCAGCTTAGGTCAGGGGGCAGGAGAGCAGTTCTTC.

This clone appeared a single time. The chain links TRBV19 to TRBJ1-2, with D hard to call. Looked up from germline, CDR1 is LNHDA and CDR2 is SQIVND (reference sequence). V lost 3 bases and J lost 5, with 22 bases in between. The CDR3 extends over 17 amino acids. The DNA for the CDR3 is TGTGCCAGTAGTATCATGCCCTCGCCGGTCCGGCCGTATGGCTACACCTTC. This gives the protein CASSIMPSPVRPYGYTF.

This chain joins TRBV30 and TRBJ2-1; 10 bases are a match to TRBD2. Germline CDR1 GTSNPN, CDR2 SVGIG (reference sequence). The CDR3 has 13 residues. The junction had 5 bases not matched to a gene; V was cut back by 3 bases and J by 9 bases. The CDR3 spells CAWSAGLAAEQFF. The CDR3 nucleotides are TGTGCCTGGAGCGCCGGACTAGCGGCTGAGCAGTTCTTC.

The V call is TRBV5-1, the J call TRBJ2-5; D may be TRBD2 (5 bases). V was trimmed by 0 bases and J by 5 bases, leaving 11 bases between them. Germline loops: CDR1 SGHRS, CDR2 YFSETQ. The CDR3 covers 14 residues. CDR3 in DNA: TGCGCCAGCAGCTTGGGTGGGAGTGGGGAGACCCAGTACTTC. This sequence encodes CASSLGGSGETQYF. Together with reference TRBV5-1 and TRBJ2-5, the CDR3 gives the full variable domain: KAGVTQTPRYLIKTRGQQVTLSCSPISGHRSVSWYQQTPGQGLQFLFEYFSETQRNKGNFPGRFSGRQFSNSRSEMNVSTLELGDSALYLCASSLGGSGETQYFGPGTRLLVL.